Listed below are T cell receptor beta chains from one sample, sequenced in a study of shared clonotypes between healthy human individuals. Produced via immunoSEQ multiplex PCR; TCRdb's table is partial and in-frame only. This table has 760,000 or so clones, about 96% appearing once. Source material: naive CD8+ T cells sorted from blood. These receptors all stem from a man aged 25-40 years in good health. CDR3s include the opening cysteine and the closing phenylalanine or tryptophan. The D gene is left open where the match is weak. Size is omitted from some rows. Given values are once, few, many or a class for expanded clones.

TRBV6-6,TRBJ2-4,-,TRBD2,CASSAGLAGVGNIQYF,TGTGCCAGCAGTGCGGGACTAGCGGGAGTCGGAAACATTCAGTACTTC
TRBV28,TRBJ1-5,-,-,CASSLGVQGNQPQHF,TGTGCCAGCAGCTTAGGGGTTCAGGGAAATCAGCCCCAGCATTTT
TRBV7-9,TRBJ2-5,-,-,CASSFFGNQETQYF,TGTGCCAGCAGCTTTTTCGGGAACCAAGAGACCCAGTACTTC
TRBV27,TRBJ2-7,-,-,CASSLGLFYEQYF,TGTGCCAGCAGTTTAGGCCTATTCTACGAGCAGTACTTC
TRBV27,TRBJ2-5,few,TRBD1,CASSPQDRGMETQYF,TGTGCCAGCAGTCCCCAGGACAGGGGGATGGAGACCCAGTACTTC
TRBV13,TRBJ2-7,-,-,CASSRGDYEQYF,TGTGCCAGCAGCCGGGGCGACTACGAGCAGTACTTC
TRBV10-1,TRBJ2-1,-,-,CASSSRSSYNEQFF,TGCGCCAGCAGTAGCCGCAGCTCCTACAATGAGCAGTTCTTC
TRBV5-4,TRBJ1-1,-,-,CASSLAGYTEAFF,TGTGCCAGCAGCTTGGCAGGGTACACTGAAGCTTTCTTT
TRBV4-1,TRBJ2-7,-,-,CASSQGESSGYEQYF,TGCGCCAGCAGCCAAGGAGAGAGTAGCGGCTACGAGCAGTACTTC
TRBV7-9,TRBJ1-4,-,-,CASSIDWGEKLFF,TGTGCCAGCAGCATCGACTGGGGTGAAAAACTGTTTTTT
TRBV2,TRBJ2-1,-,-,CASSGAVGYDEQFF,TGTGCCAGCAGTGGGGCGGTGGGGTACGATGAGCAGTTCTTC
TRBV5-5,TRBJ1-1,-,-,CASSLFGDWTFF,TGTGCCAGCAGCTTGTTTGGGGATTGGACTTTCTTT
TRBV7-1,TRBJ2-1,-,-,CASSFGYYEQFF,TGTGCCAGCAGCTTCGGGTATTATGAGCAGTTCTTC
TRBV29-1,TRBJ1-1,-,-,CSVGRNTEAFF,TGCAGCGTTGGTAGGAACACTGAAGCTTTCTTT
TRBV18,TRBJ2-5,-,-,CASSPGLGKTGTVKETQYF,TGTGCCAGCTCACCTGGATTAGGTAAAACCGGGACGGTAAAAGAGACCCAGTACTTC
TRBV5-4,TRBJ2-7,-,-,CASSPGAGPYEQYF,TGTGCCAGCAGCCCCGGGGCGGGCCCCTACGAGCAGTACTTC
TRBV11-2,TRBJ2-3,-,TRBD2,CASSFFILAGGSSTDTQYF,TGTGCCAGCAGCTTTTTCATACTAGCGGGAGGGTCTAGCACAGATACGCAGTATTTT
TRBV27,TRBJ2-7,-,TRBD2,CASSSLSGSALHEQYF,TGTGCCAGCAGTTCTCTCAGCGGGAGTGCGCTCCACGAGCAGTACTTC
TRBV7-3,TRBJ2-3,once,-,CASSLIPGISTDTQYF,TGTGCCAGCAGCTTAATCCCCGGAATTAGCACAGATACGCAGTATTTT
TRBV7-2,TRBJ2-3,once,-,CASSTLWGAGTDTQYF,TGTGCCAGCAGCACACTTTGGGGGGCGGGTACAGATACGCAGTATTTT